Listed below are T cell receptor beta chains from one sample, sequenced in a study of cytomegalovirus exposure and HLA in healthy donors. Method: immunoSEQ multiplex PCR; TCRdb's copy keeps in-frame clones and lacks some. The table includes roughly 98,000 clones, roughly 89% detected once. Sequenced input: PBMCs. The source of these receptors is a woman aged 25 to 45 in good health and CMV-seronegative. The CDR3 runs from the conserved cysteine through the conserved F or W. Fields, in order: V gene, J gene, D gene, CDR3 protein, CDR3 DNA. D genes are given only for firm matches.

>TRBV28|TRBJ2-6|-
CASSLFQYGGSGANVLTF
TGTGCCAGCAGTTTATTCCAGTACGGGGGCTCTGGGGCCAACGTCCTGACTTTC
>TRBV29-1|TRBJ2-3|TRBD2
CSVAGDSTDTQYF
TGCAGCGTAGCGGGAGATAGCACAGATACGCAGTATTTT
>TRBV6-5|TRBJ2-1|TRBD1
CASSLGQGHEQFF
TGTGCCAGCAGTCTGGGACAGGGGCATGAGCAGTTCTTC
>TRBV5-6|TRBJ2-7|-
CASSLGHGYEQYF
TGTGCCAGCAGCTTGGGACACGGCTACGAGCAGTACTTC
>TRBV11-2|TRBJ2-3|-
CASSWRTNIRDTQYF
TGTGCCAGCAGTTGGAGGACTAACATTAGAGATACGCAGTATTTT
>TRBV28|TRBJ1-1|TRBD1
CASTLPGTGGTEAFF
TGTGCCAGCACCCTTCCCGGGACAGGGGGCACTGAAGCTTTCTTT
>TRBV15|TRBJ1-5|TRBD1
CATSREGTGGQPQHF
TGTGCCACCAGCAGAGAGGGGACAGGGGGTCAGCCCCAGCATTTT
>TRBV4-3|TRBJ1-4|-
CASSQVRSGINEKLFF
TGCGCCAGCAGCCAAGTTAGATCCGGGATTAATGAAAAACTGTTTTTT
>TRBV7-8|TRBJ2-1|TRBD2
CASSLVGTRPNYYNEQFF
TGTGCCAGCAGCTTAGTAGGGACTAGACCCAACTACTACAATGAGCAGTTCTTC
>TRBV11-3|TRBJ2-1|TRBD1
CASSLGGQENDEQFF
TGTGCCAGCAGCTTAGGGGGACAGGAAAACGATGAGCAGTTCTTC
>TRBV5-1|TRBJ2-1|TRBD1
CASNQQGPGEQFF
TGCGCCAGCAACCAACAGGGGCCGGGTGAGCAGTTCTTC
>TRBV19|TRBJ2-1|TRBD1
CASRRFGTGGLQQFF
TGTGCCAGTAGGCGATTCGGGACAGGGGGACTTCAGCAGTTCTTC